One sample yielded the 2 T cell receptor beta chains listed below, sequenced in a study of PD-L1 blockade in urothelial cancer. Time point defined: peripheral blood 6 weeks after treatment start. Measured with immunoSEQ multiplex PCR; TCRdb has only the in-frame clones, and not every one. The sample shows approximately 91,000 clones, 83% of them seen only once. Sequencing was performed on PBMCs, taken around atezolizumab (anti-PD-L1) treatment. The receptors shown here come from a man aged 65 to 85 with urothelial cancer.

The V call is TRBV6-5, the J call TRBJ1-5; TRBD1 might be the D (5 bases). V was clipped by 10 bases and J by 3 bases, with 13 bases between them. The CDR3 covers 13 residues. Germline V lookup: CDR1 MNHEY, CDR2 SVGAGI. CDR3 sequence reads: CATAGGNNQPQHF. The CDR3 nucleotides read TGTGCCACCGCGGGGGGGAACAATCAGCCCCAGCATTTT.

The CDR3 coding sequence is TGCGCCAGCAGTGAACAGACTGGAAACACCATATATTTT. Its translation: CASSEQTGNTIYF. V and J are TRBV10-1 and TRBJ1-3, with D uncertain. This CDR3 contains 13 residues. In germline, CDR1 is WNHNN, CDR2 SYGVQD (reference sequence). Trimming took off 3 bases at V and 2 bases at J, with 5 bases between the two ends.